What follows are 27 T cell receptor beta chains derived from one specimen sequenced in a study of PD-1 blockade in classical Hodgkin lymphoma. Using immunoSEQ multiplex PCR, the repertoire was profiled, and TCRdb retains in-frame clones only, with some absent. The sample yields around 45,000 clones, around 72% seen once. All the patients suffered relapse after autologous stem cell transplantation, and brentuximab vedotin exposure differed. This specimen consisted of peripheral blood mononuclear cells (PBMCs), obtained before the second cycle of nivolumab. These TCRs come from a human donor with classical Hodgkin lymphoma.

At least ten counts were recorded for this clone. The chain employs TRBV2 and TRBJ2-7, with 8 bases matching TRBD2. The ends lost 1 base at V and 2 bases at J; junction bases unmatched: 1. The CDR3 runs 14 residues. Germline-derived CDR1 and CDR2 are SNHLY and FYNNEI. CDR3 DNA sequence: TGTGCCAGCAGTGAAGGAGCGGGGGCCTACGAGCAGTACTTC. Translating gives CASSEGAGAYEQYF. Together with reference TRBV2 and TRBJ2-7, the CDR3 gives the full variable domain: EPEVTQTPSHQVTQMGQEVILRCVPISNHLYFYWYRQILGQKVEFLVSFYNNEISEKSEIFDDQFSVERPDGSNFTLKIRSTKLEDSAMYFCASSEGAGAYEQYFGPGTRLTVT.

V gene TRBV4-2 combines with J gene TRBJ1-2; no clear D gene. The CDR3 runs 15 residues. The germline V gene encodes CDR1 LGHNA and CDR2 YNFKEQ. The germline V and J ends were trimmed by 1 base and 1 base, with 10 bases remaining between them. This chain's CDR3 is CASSQAPDINYGYTF. The CDR3 nucleotides read TGTGCCAGCAGCCAAGCCCCGGATATTAACTATGGCTACACCTTC.

J is TRBJ2-2 and V is TRBV4-3, with 10 bases matching TRBD1. Germline CDR1 LGHNA, CDR2 YSLEER. The V and J ends lost 0 bases and 4 bases, in that order; junction bases with no gene match: 8. The CDR3 is 18 residues long. The CDR3 protein is CASSQDTGTGVGTGELFF. As DNA, the CDR3 is TGCGCCAGCAGCCAAGATACGGGGACAGGGGTGGGCACCGGGGAGCTGTTTTTT.

The chain combines TRBV5-1 with TRBJ2-5; the match to TRBD2 covers 8 bases. The assigned J gene may be wrong: the sequence end matches TRBJ2-7 better. CDR3 length equals 16 residues. Germline lookup yields CDR1 SGHRS and CDR2 YFSETQ. The CDR3 region has the DNA TGCGCCAGCAGCTTGGACCCAGGGAGCGGGAGCTACGAGCAGTACTTC. Its translation: CASSLDPGSGSYEQYF.

This sequence joins TRBV9 and TRBJ2-7; TRBD2 is a possible D gene (7 bases). Germline loops: CDR1 SGDLS, CDR2 YYNGEE. CDR3 length: 14 amino acids. The germline V and J ends were trimmed by 0 bases and 6 bases, with 13 bases remaining between them. CDR3 coding DNA: TGTGCCAGCAGCGTAGGTGGACTAGGGGGCGAGCAGTACTTC. This translates into CASSVGGLGGEQYF.

This clone is medium-sized. The chain links TRBV5-3 to TRBJ1-5; 7 bases map to TRBD1. TRBV5-3 carries the ORF label, with uncertain function. The CDR3 extends over 15 amino acids. The J segment lost 7 bases and the V segment lost 4 bases, leaving 11 bases of the junction unmatched. CDR3 region: CARSRDRARGQPQHF. The CDR3 nucleotides read TGTGCCAGAAGCCGGGACAGAGCGAGGGGACAGCCCCAGCATTTT.

The chain has TRBV6-5 and TRBJ2-7; a possible D gene is TRBD1 (5 bases). The CDR3 contains 15 residues. Germline V lookup: CDR1 MNHEY, CDR2 SVGAGI. Trimming took off 0 bases at V and 3 bases at J, with 12 bases between the two ends. The CDR3 DNA is TGTGCCAGCAGTTACTCTGGACAAGGGTACTACGAGCAGTACTTC. Translated: CASSYSGQGYYEQYF.

The chain is built from TRBV2 and TRBJ2-7; 12 bases map to TRBD1. The V segment lost 6 bases and the J segment 7 bases; nucleotides outside the gene matches: 10. The CDR3 runs to 15 residues. Germline loops: CDR1 SNHLY, CDR2 FYNNEI. The CDR3 coding sequence is TGTGCCAGCAGCTTACCGGGACAGGGGGCGAATGAGCAGTACTTC. Encoded protein: CASSLPGQGANEQYF.

This clone has more than one count but fewer than ten. CDR3 coding DNA: TGTGCCAGCAGTTGGAGACAGGACGAGCAGTACTTC. This gives the protein CASSWRQDEQYF. This chain links TRBV27 with TRBJ2-7; possible D gene TRBD1, 6 bases. Germline assignment: CDR1 MNHEY and CDR2 SMNVEV (reference sequence). The CDR3 loop spans 12 amino acids. V lost 4 bases, J lost 5 bases, and 9 bases lay in between.

This sequence joins TRBV7-6 and TRBJ1-5; D call uncertain. V was pared by 5 bases and J by 2 bases, with 10 bases between. Germline V gives CDR1 SGHVS, CDR2 FNYEAQ. The CDR3 is made up of 14 amino acids. For the CDR3, the DNA is TGTGCCAGCAGCCTCGGTGGACGCAATCAGCCCCAGCATTTT. It yields the protein CASSLGGRNQPQHF.

The rearrangement uses TRBV6-5 and TRBJ1-2; 8 bases agree with TRBD1. The CDR3 spans 13 residues. Germline CDR1 MNHEY, CDR2 SVGAGI. The junction had 7 bases not matched to a gene; V was cut back by 5 bases and J by 8 bases. The CDR3 spells CASSLDRDRGYTF. CDR3 nucleotide sequence: TGTGCCAGCAGTCTTGACAGGGACAGGGGCTACACCTTC.

The rearrangement links TRBV6-5 to TRBJ1-2; perhaps TRBD1 as D (5 bases). Trimming cost V 0 bases and J 6 bases, with 11 bases left between them. CDR1 is MNHEY and CDR2 is SVGAGI in the germline V gene. This CDR3 region has 14 residues. CDR3 sequence: CASSYSAGHNGYTF. DNA for the CDR3: TGTGCCAGCAGTTACTCGGCAGGGCACAATGGCTACACCTTC.

CDR3 sequence (DNA): TGTGCCAGCAGTTTACCGGCCCCTGCGTACCAAGAGACCCAGTACTTC. Its protein product is CASSLPAPAYQETQYF. The V gene is TRBV28, the J gene TRBJ2-5; D is uncertain. The germline gives CDR1 MDHEN, CDR2 SYDVKM. Deletions cut 2 bases from V and 0 bases from J, with 13 bases between. The CDR3 spans 16 residues.

This clone came up a few times. The chain combines TRBV5-1 with TRBJ2-7, with 11 positions matching TRBD2. The CDR3 is made up of 15 amino acids. From germline, CDR1 is SGHRS and CDR2 YFSETQ. The trim removed 3 bases at V and 2 bases at J, leaving 4 bases unmatched. The CDR3 nucleotides are TGCGCCAGCAGCTCCGGACTAGCGGGTACCTACGAGCAGTACTTC. Amino acids: CASSSGLAGTYEQYF. Full variable domain (rest looked up from reference TRBV5-1 and TRBJ2-7): KAGVTQTPRYLIKTRGQQVTLSCSPISGHRSVSWYQQTPGQGLQFLFEYFSETQRNKGNFPGRFSGRQFSNSRSEMNVSTLELGDSALYLCASSSGLAGTYEQYFGPGTRLTVT.

The J gene is TRBJ1-5, the V gene TRBV6-5; D may be TRBD1 (5 bases). Deletions cut 4 bases from V and 5 bases from J, with 12 bases between. Germline V gene sequence: CDR1 MNHEY, CDR2 SVGAGI. CDR3 length: 14 amino acids. The CDR3 DNA reads as TGTGCCAGCAGTTTATGGGGGGAGCATCAGCCCCAGCATTTT. Its translation: CASSLWGEHQPQHF.

The chain uses TRBV9 and TRBJ2-7; unclear D gene. Germline assignment: CDR1 SGDLS and CDR2 YYNGEE. Trimming shortened V by 4 bases and J by 0 bases, and 14 bases separated the two germline ends. The CDR3 runs 15 residues. CDR3: CASSLRNGVSYEQYF. For the CDR3, the DNA is TGTGCCAGCAGCCTAAGGAATGGGGTCTCCTACGAGCAGTACTTC. Supplemented by reference TRBV9 and TRBJ2-7, the full variable domain reads DSGVTQTPKHLITATGQRVTLRCSPRSGDLSVYWYQQSLDQGLQFLIQYYNGEERAKGNILERFSAQQFPDLHSELNLSSLELGDSALYFCASSLRNGVSYEQYFGPGTRLTVT.

The chain joins TRBV7-8 to TRBJ2-5; 8 nucleotides match TRBD2. V trimming: 8 bases; J trimming: 2 bases; junction bases outside the gene matches: 7. CDR1 and CDR2 (germline): SGHVS, FQNEAQ. The CDR3 runs 14 residues. The CDR3 DNA follows: TGTGCCAGCCAAACTAGCGGCCTTCAAGAGACCCAGTACTTC. Translation gives CASQTSGLQETQYF.

The chain employs TRBV7-6 and TRBJ2-5; 7 bases are shared with TRBD1. The CDR3 runs 16 residues. Losses at the gene ends were 6 bases for V and 2 bases for J; bases not matched to a gene: 12. The germline V gene has CDR1 SGHVS and CDR2 FNYEAQ. CDR3 loop: CASSSRQGLRQETQYF. Here the CDR3 DNA reads TGTGCCAGCAGTTCCCGACAGGGTTTACGGCAAGAGACCCAGTACTTC.

This clone has just one count. This rearrangement joins TRBV9 to TRBJ2-6; no clear D gene. Trimming shortened V by 9 bases and J by 4 bases, and 8 bases separated the two germline ends. The CDR3 is 12 amino acids. CDR1 is SGDLS, CDR2 YYNGEE, per germline. CDR3 residues: CANRLGANVLTF. Written as DNA, the CDR3 is TGTGCCAACCGGTTAGGGGCCAACGTCCTGACTTTC.

V and J are TRBV27 and TRBJ1-6; D gene ambiguous. The CDR3 is 10 amino acids. V was clipped by 8 bases and J by 8 bases, with 4 bases between them. CDR1 is MNHEY, CDR2 SMNVEV, per germline (reference sequence). CDR3 DNA sequence: TGTGCCAGCGGCCATTCACCCCTCCACTTT. It codes for CASGHSPLHF.

The chain carries TRBV9 and TRBJ2-3; 9 nucleotides match TRBD2. This CDR3 is built from 17 residues. Germline values: CDR1 SGDLS, CDR2 YYNGEE. V shed 2 bases and J 2 bases; nucleotides not matched to a gene: 9. CDR3 protein: CASSVGGGALVTDTQYF. CDR3 bases: TGTGCCAGCAGCGTCGGCGGGGGGGCCCTCGTCACAGATACGCAGTATTTT. Using reference TRBV9 and TRBJ2-3 for the parts outside the CDR3, the full variable domain is DSGVTQTPKHLITATGQRVTLRCSPRSGDLSVYWYQQSLDQGLQFLIQYYNGEERAKGNILERFSAQQFPDLHSELNLSSLELGDSALYFCASSVGGGALVTDTQYFGPGTRLTVL.

V gene TRBV5-6 combines with J gene TRBJ2-7; D tentatively fits TRBD1 or TRBD2 (5 bases each). CDR3 length: 14 residues. Germline-derived CDR1 and CDR2 are SGHDT and YYEEEE. V was clipped by 4 bases and J by 3 bases, with 14 bases between them. Written as DNA, the CDR3 is TGTGCCAGCAGCCTTTTTGGGGGTGGCTACGAGCAGTACTTC. Its protein is CASSLFGGGYEQYF.

The chain employs TRBV29-1 and TRBJ2-3, with 10 positions matching TRBD2. CDR1 and CDR2 (germline): SQVTM, ANQGSEA. The CDR3 sequence is 14 residues long. Trimming removed 4 bases from V and 7 bases from J; junction bases left unmatched: 8. The CDR3 loop reads CSVVLAGAGNTQYF. For the CDR3, the DNA is TGCAGCGTTGTCCTAGCGGGGGCCGGAAATACGCAGTATTTT.

The chain links TRBV7-9 to TRBJ2-7; no firm D call. V was pared by 2 bases and J by 0 bases, with 8 bases between. Per the germline V gene, CDR1 is SEHNR and CDR2 is FQNEAQ (reference sequence). The CDR3 extends over 14 amino acids. Written as DNA, the CDR3 is TGTGCCAGCAGCTTACAGGAAAGCTCCTACGAGCAGTACTTC. It specifies CASSLQESSYEQYF.

This rearrangement joins TRBV2 to TRBJ2-3, with D maybe TRBD2 (6 bases). Germline values: CDR1 SNHLY, CDR2 FYNNEI. Trimming left V 5 bases short and J 5 bases short, with 23 bases between. This CDR3 spans 17 amino acids. CDR3 sequence reads: CASSQKGLTLGGDTQYF. The CDR3 DNA reads TGTGCCAGCAGTCAAAAGGGCTTAACCCTGGGGGGAGATACGCAGTATTTT.

The rearrangement links TRBV5-6 to TRBJ1-2, with 7 nucleotides matching TRBD1. The CDR3 contains 16 residues. CDR1 is SGHDT, CDR2 YYEEEE, per germline. Trimming took 4 bases from V and 4 from J; bases not matched to a gene: 13. The CDR3 DNA reads as TGTGCCAGCAGCCGAATGGACCGACGACAGGGCTATGGCTACACCTTC. As protein: CASSRMDRRQGYGYTF.

V usage is TRBV4-1 and J usage is TRBJ2-3; no firm D call. The CDR3 totals 15 residues. V was pared by 2 bases and J by 6 bases, with 15 bases between. Germline assignment: CDR1 MGHRA and CDR2 YSYEKL. DNA of the CDR3: TGCGCCAGCAGCCAACCCCATTTAACTCCGGATACGCAGTATTTT. It yields the protein CASSQPHLTPDTQYF.